These T cell receptor beta chains were read from a single sample in a study of blood T cell repertoires in COVID-19. Clones were sequenced by immunoSEQ multiplex PCR, and TCRdb holds only the in-frame ones, with some missing. The sample holds around 55,000 clones; 90% are singletons and the top ten take 5.5% to 8%. Specimen: peripheral blood. The receptors were sampled from a man in his forties or fifties with acute or convalescent COVID-19. Both conserved end residues are part of each CDR3. D genes are given only for firm matches. Rows may omit the clone size; those that give it use once, few, many or a size class.

V gene: TRBV5-1; D gene: TRBD1; J gene: TRBJ1-2; clone size: .; CDR3 protein: CASSLASGGPGTGGFGYTF
V gene: TRBV19; D gene: TRBD1; J gene: TRBJ1-2; clone size: .; CDR3 protein: CASRGQGGGGYTF
V gene: TRBV18; D gene: .; J gene: TRBJ2-3; clone size: once; CDR3 protein: CASSQNMAGWSTDTQYF
V gene: TRBV6-4; D gene: TRBD2; J gene: TRBJ2-3; clone size: .; CDR3 protein: CASSVLLAGDHTQYF
V gene: TRBV16; D gene: .; J gene: TRBJ1-5; clone size: .; CDR3 protein: CASSQRQVLNQPQHF
V gene: TRBV25-1; D gene: TRBD2; J gene: TRBJ2-7; clone size: .; CDR3 protein: CASSERGRGDEQYF
V gene: TRBV6-5; D gene: TRBD1; J gene: TRBJ1-5; clone size: .; CDR3 protein: CASRGTGFSNQPQHF
V gene: TRBV7-8; D gene: .; J gene: TRBJ2-5; clone size: .; CDR3 protein: CASSLAGGGTQYF
V gene: TRBV5-1; D gene: TRBD2; J gene: TRBJ2-7; clone size: .; CDR3 protein: CASNPAGASEQYF
V gene: TRBV28; D gene: TRBD1; J gene: TRBJ2-1; clone size: .; CDR3 protein: CASSGQGDETWDEQFF